The 20 T cell receptor beta chains listed next were all sequenced from one sample in a study of cytomegalovirus exposure and HLA in healthy donors. The PCR contained 60 Vbeta and 13 Jbeta primers. The data were produced by immunoSEQ multiplex PCR, yet TCRdb's version contains in-frame clones alone and is incomplete. The sample lists a few hundred thousand clones; approximately 81% were seen once. Material for sequencing was PBMCs. The receptors here all came from a woman aged 55-70 years in good health and CMV-seropositive.

V usage is TRBV11-2 and J usage is TRBJ2-7, with 10 bases identical to TRBD1. The CDR3 runs to 14 residues. Trimming at V came to 1 base and at J to 3 bases, leaving 0 bases not matched to a gene. Germline CDR1 SGHAT, CDR2 FQNNGV. The CDR3 nucleotides are TGTGCCAGCAGCTTAGGGGACAGGGGCTACGAGCAGTACTTC. Translating it yields CASSLGDRGYEQYF.

The rearrangement uses TRBV28 and TRBJ1-2; TRBD1 matches at 9 bases. CDR1 is MDHEN, CDR2 SYDVKM, per germline. There are 16 residues in the CDR3. V was clipped by 6 bases and J by 1 base; unmatched bases: 9. The CDR3 loop is CASSIGTGSVNYGYTF. The DNA of the CDR3 is TGTGCCAGCAGCATAGGGACAGGGAGCGTTAACTATGGCTACACCTTC.

The chain is built from TRBV9 and TRBJ2-3; 14 bases line up with TRBD2. This CDR3 has 17 amino acids. V lost 4 bases and J lost 4; bases outside the gene matches: 8. The germline CDR1 and CDR2 sequences are SGDLS and YYNGEE. DNA for the CDR3: TGTGCCAGCAGCATACAGACTAGCGGGAGGGCCTCAGATACGCAGTATTTT. Its protein product is CASSIQTSGRASDTQYF.

The chain couples TRBV19 to TRBJ1-2; no definite D call. V dropped 7 bases and J dropped 4 bases, with 22 bases sitting between them. The CDR3 totals 16 residues. Per germline, CDR1 LNHDA and CDR2 SQIVND (reference sequence). The CDR3 DNA reads TGTGCCAGTACCGACATCAGAGGGATCGGCCCCTATGGCTACACCTTC. It is translated as CASTDIRGIGPYGYTF. Drawing the rest from reference TRBV19 and TRBJ1-2, the complete variable domain is DGGITQSPKYLFRKEGQNVTLSCEQNLNHDAMYWYRQDPGQGLRLIYYSQIVNDFQKGDIAEGYSVSREKKESFPLTVTSAQKNPTAFYLCASTDIRGIGPYGYTFGSGTRLTVV.

This chain links TRBV11-2 with TRBJ2-2, with 11 bases that match TRBD1. Trimming cost V 5 bases and J 5 bases; bases outside gene matches: 4. This CDR3 is 15 amino acids long. Looked up from germline, CDR1 is SGHAT and CDR2 is FQNNGV. As DNA, the CDR3 is TGTGCCAGCAGCCGCGGACAGGGGGCTACCGGGGAGCTGTTTTTT. This sequence encodes CASSRGQGATGELFF.

This clone has only a few counts. The chain carries TRBV11-2 and TRBJ1-5; tentatively, D is TRBD1 (6 bases). The CDR3 has 13 amino acids. Trimming took off 4 bases at V and 7 bases at J, with 11 bases between the two ends. CDR1 and CDR2 (germline): SGHAT, FQNNGV. CDR3 sequence reads: CASSSGTRQPQHF. CDR3 sequence (DNA): TGTGCCAGCAGCTCCGGGACACGGCAGCCCCAGCATTTT.

The chain recombines TRBV2 with TRBJ2-1; D gene ambiguous. V lost 1 base and J 9 bases, leaving 13 bases between the germline ends. The CDR3 has 14 residues. Germline CDR1 reads SNHLY; CDR2 reads FYNNEI. The CDR3 here is CASSEEEVWSEQFF. The CDR3 DNA reads as TGTGCCAGCAGTGAAGAAGAGGTCTGGAGTGAGCAGTTCTTC.

The chain couples TRBV6-1 to TRBJ2-5, with TRBD1 matching 9 bases. The CDR3 has 15 residues. With 6 bases clipped from V and 4 bases from J, the junction kept 9 bases outside the gene matches. In germline, CDR1 is MNHNS, CDR2 SASEGT. CDR3 sequence: CASRRDRAVSETQYF. The CDR3 DNA follows: TGTGCCAGCAGGCGGGACAGGGCCGTCTCAGAGACCCAGTACTTC.

This chain links TRBV6-6 with TRBJ1-2; TRBD1 matches at 7 bases. Germline V CDR1 and CDR2: MNHNY, SVGAGI (reference sequence). J gave up 8 bases and V 3 bases, and 9 bases lay outside the gene matches. The CDR3 is made up of 14 amino acids. CDR3 loop: CASSYLGTEGGYTF. The CDR3 DNA follows: TGTGCCAGCAGTTATCTCGGGACAGAGGGGGGCTACACCTTC.

V and J are TRBV27 and TRBJ2-1, with TRBD2 matching 7 bases. Germline V gene sequence: CDR1 MNHEY, CDR2 SMNVEV (reference sequence). Trimming at V came to 3 bases and at J to 4 bases, leaving 6 bases not matched to a gene. CDR3 length equals 15 residues. In DNA, the CDR3 is TGTGCCAGCAGTTTTCGGGCGGGAGCTTACAATGAGCAGTTCTTC. It encodes CASSFRAGAYNEQFF.

The rearrangement uses TRBV5-4 and TRBJ2-7, with TRBD2 as a possible D gene (6 bases). The CDR3 loop spans 13 amino acids. Germline V gene sequence: CDR1 SGHNT, CDR2 YYREEE (reference sequence). Trimming removed 2 bases at V and 7 bases at J, with 13 bases between. The CDR3 loop reads CASSLGWEEEQYF. The CDR3 DNA reads TGTGCCAGCAGCTTAGGTTGGGAGGAAGAGCAGTACTTC.

The chain recombines TRBV27 with TRBJ2-7; 10 bases are a match to TRBD2. Germline CDR1 and CDR2: MNHEY and SMNVEV (reference sequence). The CDR3 extends over 13 amino acids. Unmatched junction bases numbered 4, after V lost 6 bases and J lost 5 bases. The CDR3 protein is CASRASGRNEQYF. CDR3 DNA sequence: TGTGCCAGCAGGGCTAGCGGGAGAAACGAGCAGTACTTC.

The chain links TRBV28 to TRBJ1-2; TRBD1 agrees at 7 bases. This CDR3 contains 13 residues. Germline values: CDR1 MDHEN, CDR2 SYDVKM. The V and J ends lost 11 bases and 1 base, in that order; junction bases with no gene match: 7. The CDR3 DNA sequence: TGTGCCGGATGGGACAGCCGTAACTATGGCTACACCTTC. Its protein product is CAGWDSRNYGYTF.

This clone was picked up a small number of times. V is TRBV5-4 and J is TRBJ2-7, with TRBD1 identical over 7 bases. The CDR3 length is 14 residues. CDR1 is SGHNT, CDR2 YYREEE, per germline (reference sequence). J lost 2 bases, V lost 1 base, and 3 bases had no gene match. CDR3 nucleotide sequence: TGTGCCAGCAGCTTGCGGGACAGCCCCTACGAGCAGTACTTC. Protein product: CASSLRDSPYEQYF.

A note on this clone: A read error may produce the germline difference seen at one junction end. The V call is TRBV28, the J call TRBJ2-7, with a possible D match to TRBD1 (5 bases). Germline V CDR1 and CDR2: MDHEN, SYDVKM. The CDR3 is 13 residues long. CDR3 in DNA: TGTGCCACCGATTCAGGGATTCCCGGGTCGAGAAACTTC. The encoded protein is CATDSGIPGSRNF.

In DNA, the CDR3 is TGTGCCACCAGCCGACGACAGTTTGAAGCTTTCTTT. Protein sequence: CATSRRQFEAFF. The chain uses TRBV15 and TRBJ1-1; TRBD1 is a possible D gene (5 bases). V lost 5 bases, J lost 7 bases, and 11 bases lay in between. CDR1 and CDR2 from the germline V gene are LNHNV and YYDKDF (reference sequence). The CDR3 runs 12 residues.

This clone was counted a single time. The CDR3, as DNA: TGTGCCAGCTCACTCCAGGGGACAGGGGGTAAAATCTCTGGAAACACCATATATTTT. Its translation is CASSLQGTGGKISGNTIYF. The V and J genes are TRBV18 and TRBJ1-3, with 11 bases that match TRBD1. In germline, CDR1 is KGHSH, CDR2 LQKENI. Trimming took 4 bases from V and 0 from J; bases not matched to a gene: 11. CDR3 length: 19 residues.

This clone is medium-sized (0.01 to 0.1%) by share. The chain carries TRBV12-5 and TRBJ2-2, with D possibly TRBD1 on 6 matching bases. V was clipped by 5 bases and J by 2 bases, with 12 bases between them. CDR1 is LGHNT and CDR2 is FRNRAP in the germline V gene. The CDR3 spans 15 residues. CDR3 residues: CASGPPGHNTGELFF. CDR3 DNA sequence: TGTGCTAGTGGTCCTCCGGGACATAACACCGGGGAGCTGTTTTTT.

The chain is built from TRBV19 and TRBJ2-7; perhaps TRBD1 as D (6 bases). Trimming shortened V by 3 bases and J by 9 bases, and 12 bases separated the two germline ends. The CDR3 extends over 12 amino acids. Germline V lookup: CDR1 LNHDA, CDR2 SQIVND (reference sequence). CDR3 bases: TGTGCCAGTAGTATGAAGGGGGAATGGCAGTACTTC. Its protein is CASSMKGEWQYF.

The chain uses TRBV28 and TRBJ2-1; TRBD2 matches 8 bases. Germline values: CDR1 MDHEN, CDR2 SYDVKM. The length of the CDR3 is 15 residues. V shed 6 bases, J shed 3 bases, and the junction held 7 bases outside the gene matches. DNA of the CDR3: TGTGCCAGCAGCCAAGGGACTAGTTACTACAATGAGCAGTTCTTC. Encoded protein: CASSQGTSYYNEQFF.